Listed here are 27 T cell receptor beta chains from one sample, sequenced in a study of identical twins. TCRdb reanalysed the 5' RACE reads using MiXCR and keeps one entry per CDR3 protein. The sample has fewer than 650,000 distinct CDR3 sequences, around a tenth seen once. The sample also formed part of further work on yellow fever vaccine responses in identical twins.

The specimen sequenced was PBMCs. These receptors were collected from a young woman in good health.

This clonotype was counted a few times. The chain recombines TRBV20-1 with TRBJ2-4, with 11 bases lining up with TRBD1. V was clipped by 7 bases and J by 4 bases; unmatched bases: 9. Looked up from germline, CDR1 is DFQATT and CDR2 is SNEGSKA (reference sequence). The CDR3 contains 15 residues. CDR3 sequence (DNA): TGCAGTGTTACAGGGACAGGGGGGATAAAAAACATTCAGTACTTC. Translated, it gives CSVTGTGGIKNIQYF.

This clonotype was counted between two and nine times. The CDR3 region is CASSGTGFYEQYF. DNA of the CDR3: TGTGCCAGCAGTGGGACAGGGTTCTACGAGCAGTACTTC. The chain is built from TRBV6-1 and TRBJ2-7; 8 positions agree with TRBD1. The CDR3 covers 13 residues. CDR1 MNHNS and CDR2 SASEGT come from the germline V gene. Trimming at V came to 4 bases and at J to 3 bases, leaving 2 bases not matched to a gene.

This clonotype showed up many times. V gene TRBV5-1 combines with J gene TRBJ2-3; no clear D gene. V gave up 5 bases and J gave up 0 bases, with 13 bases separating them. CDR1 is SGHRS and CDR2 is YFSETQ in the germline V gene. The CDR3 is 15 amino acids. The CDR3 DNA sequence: TGCGCCAGCAGACCCGCCACGTTGAGCACAGATACGCAGTATTTT. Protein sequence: CASRPATLSTDTQYF.

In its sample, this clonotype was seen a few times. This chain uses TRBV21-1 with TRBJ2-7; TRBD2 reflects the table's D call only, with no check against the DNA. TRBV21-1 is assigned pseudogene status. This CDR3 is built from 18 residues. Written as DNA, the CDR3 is TGTGCCAGCAGCAAAGTAGAATGGGTTGGAGGGCCAACCTACGAGCAGTACTTC. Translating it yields CASSKVEWVGGPTYEQYF.

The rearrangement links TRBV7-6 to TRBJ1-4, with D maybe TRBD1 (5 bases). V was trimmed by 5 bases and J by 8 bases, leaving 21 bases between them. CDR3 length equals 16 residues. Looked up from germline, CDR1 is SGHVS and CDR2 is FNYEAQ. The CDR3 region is CASSPPTGAPGEKLFF. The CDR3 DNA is TGTGCCAGCAGCCCCCCGACCGGGGCCCCAGGGGAAAAACTGTTTTTT.

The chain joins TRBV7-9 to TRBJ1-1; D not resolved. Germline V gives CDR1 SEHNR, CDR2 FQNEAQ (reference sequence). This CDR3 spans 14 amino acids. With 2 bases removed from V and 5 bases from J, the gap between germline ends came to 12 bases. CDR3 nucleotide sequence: TGTGCCAGCAGCTTATCGAGAGGTCTTACTGAAGCTTTCTTT. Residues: CASSLSRGLTEAFF.

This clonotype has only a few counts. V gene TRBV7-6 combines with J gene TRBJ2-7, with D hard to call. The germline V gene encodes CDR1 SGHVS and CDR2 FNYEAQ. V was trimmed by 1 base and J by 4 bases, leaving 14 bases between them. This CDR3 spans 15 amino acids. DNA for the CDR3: TGTGCCAGCAGCTTAGAGGACCGTTTTGAGTACGAGCAGTACTTC. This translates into CASSLEDRFEYEQYF.

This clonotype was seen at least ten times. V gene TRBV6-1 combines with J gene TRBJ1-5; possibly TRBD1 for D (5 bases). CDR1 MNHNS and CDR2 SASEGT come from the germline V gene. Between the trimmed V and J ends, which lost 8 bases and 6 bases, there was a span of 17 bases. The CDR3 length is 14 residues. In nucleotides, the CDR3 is TGTGCCAGCGACAGTTCAGGAGTCGGTCAGCCCCAGCATTTT. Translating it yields CASDSSGVGQPQHF.

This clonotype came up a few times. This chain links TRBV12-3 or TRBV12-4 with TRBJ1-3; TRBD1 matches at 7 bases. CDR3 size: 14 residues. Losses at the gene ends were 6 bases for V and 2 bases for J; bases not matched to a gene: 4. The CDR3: CASRGGTAGNTIYF. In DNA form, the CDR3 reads TGTGCCAGCAGGGGGGGGACAGCTGGAAACACCATATATTTT.

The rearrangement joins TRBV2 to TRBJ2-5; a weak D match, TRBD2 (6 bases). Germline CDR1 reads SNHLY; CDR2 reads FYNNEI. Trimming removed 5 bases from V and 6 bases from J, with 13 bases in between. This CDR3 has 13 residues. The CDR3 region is CASSWSSVKTQYF. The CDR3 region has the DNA TGTGCCAGCAGTTGGTCTAGCGTTAAGACCCAGTACTTC. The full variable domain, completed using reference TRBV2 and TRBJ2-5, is EPEVTQTPSHQVTQMGQEVILRCVPISNHLYFYWYRQILGQKVEFLVSFYNNEISEKSEIFDDQFSVERPDGSNFTLKIRSTKLEDSAMYFCASSWSSVKTQYFGPGTRLLVL.

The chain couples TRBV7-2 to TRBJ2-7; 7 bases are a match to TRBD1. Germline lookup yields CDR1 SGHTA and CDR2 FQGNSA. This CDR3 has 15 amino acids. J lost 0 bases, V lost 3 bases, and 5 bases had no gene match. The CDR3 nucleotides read TGTGCCAGCAGCTTGGTAGGGACAGACTCCTACGAGCAGTACTTC. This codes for CASSLVGTDSYEQYF.

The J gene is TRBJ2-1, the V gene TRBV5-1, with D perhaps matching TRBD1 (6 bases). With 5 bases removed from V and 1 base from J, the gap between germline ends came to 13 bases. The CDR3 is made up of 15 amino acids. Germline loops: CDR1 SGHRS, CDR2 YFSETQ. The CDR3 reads CASSGEGESYNEQFF. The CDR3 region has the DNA TGCGCCAGCAGTGGTGAGGGGGAGTCCTACAATGAGCAGTTCTTC.

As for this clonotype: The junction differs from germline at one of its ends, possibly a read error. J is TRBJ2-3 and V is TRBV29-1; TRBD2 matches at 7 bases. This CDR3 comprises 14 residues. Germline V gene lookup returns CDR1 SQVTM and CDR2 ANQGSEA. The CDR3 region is CSGGGGGDTDMQYF. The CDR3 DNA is TGCAGCGGGGGGGGAGGAGGGGATACAGATATGCAGTATTTT.

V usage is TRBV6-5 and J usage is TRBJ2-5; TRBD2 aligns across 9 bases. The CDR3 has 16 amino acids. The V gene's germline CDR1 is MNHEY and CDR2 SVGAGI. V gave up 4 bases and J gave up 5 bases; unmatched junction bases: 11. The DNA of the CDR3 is TGTGCCAGCAGTTCCCGAGAGCGGGGGGTAGATGAGACCCAGTACTTC. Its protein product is CASSSRERGVDETQYF.

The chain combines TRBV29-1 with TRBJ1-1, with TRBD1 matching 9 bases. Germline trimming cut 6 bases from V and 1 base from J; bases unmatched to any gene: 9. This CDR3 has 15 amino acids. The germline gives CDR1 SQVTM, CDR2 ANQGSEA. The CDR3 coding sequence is TGCAGCGTATCCCCTGTGGACAGGGGGAACACTGAAGCTTTCTTT. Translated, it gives CSVSPVDRGNTEAFF.

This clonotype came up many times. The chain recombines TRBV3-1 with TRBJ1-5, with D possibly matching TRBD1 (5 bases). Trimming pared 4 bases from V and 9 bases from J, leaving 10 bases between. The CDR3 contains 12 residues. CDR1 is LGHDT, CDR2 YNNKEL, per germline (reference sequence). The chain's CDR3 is CASSPGAGPQHF. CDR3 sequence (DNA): TGTGCCAGCAGCCCTGGGGCAGGGCCCCAGCATTTT.

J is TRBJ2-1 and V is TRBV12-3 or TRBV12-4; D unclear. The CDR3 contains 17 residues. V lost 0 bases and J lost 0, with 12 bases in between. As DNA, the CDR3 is TGTGCCAGCAGTTTAGCCGTCGGTGGATTCTCCTACAATGAGCAGTTCTTC. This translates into CASSLAVGGFSYNEQFF.

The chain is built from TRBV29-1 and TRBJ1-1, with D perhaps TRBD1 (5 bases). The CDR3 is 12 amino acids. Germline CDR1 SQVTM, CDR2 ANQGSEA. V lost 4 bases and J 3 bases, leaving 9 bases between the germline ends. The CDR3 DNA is TGCAGCGTTGGGGACGGAGACACTGAAGCTTTCTTT. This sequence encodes CSVGDGDTEAFF.

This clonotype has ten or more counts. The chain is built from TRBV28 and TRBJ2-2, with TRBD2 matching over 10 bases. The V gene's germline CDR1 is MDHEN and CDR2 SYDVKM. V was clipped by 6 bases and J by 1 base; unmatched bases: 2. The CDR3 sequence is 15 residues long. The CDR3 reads CASRIAGGNTGELFF. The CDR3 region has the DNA TGTGCCAGCAGAATAGCGGGGGGGAACACCGGGGAGCTGTTTTTT.

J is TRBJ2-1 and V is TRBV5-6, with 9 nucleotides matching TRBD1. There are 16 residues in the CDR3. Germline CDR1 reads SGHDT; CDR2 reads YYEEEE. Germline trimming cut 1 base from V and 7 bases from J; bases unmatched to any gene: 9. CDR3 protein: CASSLSGTGRGNEQFF. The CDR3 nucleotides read TGTGCCAGCAGCTTGTCAGGGACAGGGAGGGGGAATGAGCAGTTCTTC.

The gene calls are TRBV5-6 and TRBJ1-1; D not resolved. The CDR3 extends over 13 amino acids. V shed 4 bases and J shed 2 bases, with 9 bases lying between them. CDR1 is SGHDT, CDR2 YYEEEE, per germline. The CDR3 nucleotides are TGTGCCAGCAGCCCGGCCAGCAACACTGAAGCTTTCTTT. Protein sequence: CASSPASNTEAFF.

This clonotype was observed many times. For the CDR3, the DNA is TGTGCCAGCAGCGTAGGGAGCTACGAGCAGTACTTC. Its translation is CASSVGSYEQYF. The chain has TRBV7-9 and TRBJ2-7; TRBD2 is a possible D gene (5 bases). CDR1 is SEHNR and CDR2 is FQNEAQ in the germline V gene (reference sequence). The CDR3 has 12 residues. The V end was cut by 5 bases, the J end by 3 bases, with 8 bases between.

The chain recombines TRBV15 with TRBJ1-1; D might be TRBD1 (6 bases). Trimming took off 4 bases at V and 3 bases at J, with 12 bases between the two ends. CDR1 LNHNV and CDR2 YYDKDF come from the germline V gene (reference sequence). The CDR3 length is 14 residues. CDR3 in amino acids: CATSNRVGDTEAFF. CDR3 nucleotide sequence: TGTGCCACCAGCAACAGGGTTGGTGACACTGAAGCTTTCTTT.

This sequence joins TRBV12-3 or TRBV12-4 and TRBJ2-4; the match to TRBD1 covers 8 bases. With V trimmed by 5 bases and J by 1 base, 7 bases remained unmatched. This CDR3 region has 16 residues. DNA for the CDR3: TGTGCCAGCAGTGACAGGGGTGATGGGGCCAAAAACATTCAGTACTTC. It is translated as CASSDRGDGAKNIQYF.

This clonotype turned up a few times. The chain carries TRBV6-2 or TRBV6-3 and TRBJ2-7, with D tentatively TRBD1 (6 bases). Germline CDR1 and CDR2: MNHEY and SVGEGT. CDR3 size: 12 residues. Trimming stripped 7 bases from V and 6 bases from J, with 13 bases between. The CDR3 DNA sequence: TGTGCCAGCATCTCCGGACAGTTCGAGCAGTACTTC. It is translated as CASISGQFEQYF.

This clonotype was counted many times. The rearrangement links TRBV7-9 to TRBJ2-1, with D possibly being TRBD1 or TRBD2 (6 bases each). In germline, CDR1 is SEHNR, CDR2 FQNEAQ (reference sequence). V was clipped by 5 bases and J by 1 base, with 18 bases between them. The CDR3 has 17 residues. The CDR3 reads CASSPHKGGLSYNEQFF. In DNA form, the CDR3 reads TGTGCCAGCAGCCCTCATAAAGGGGGACTTTCCTACAATGAGCAGTTCTTC.

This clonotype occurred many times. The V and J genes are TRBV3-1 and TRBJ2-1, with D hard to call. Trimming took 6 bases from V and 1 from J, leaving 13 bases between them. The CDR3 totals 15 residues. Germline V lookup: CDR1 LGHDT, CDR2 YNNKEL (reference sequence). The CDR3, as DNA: TGTGCCAGCAGTTTGGCTATAGAATCCTACAATGAGCAGTTCTTC. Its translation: CASSLAIESYNEQFF.